The following is a T cell receptor (beta chain) sequence with its context. No antigen is known for it. Germline lookup yields CDR1 SGHNT and CDR2 YYREEE (reference sequence). With 5 bases removed from V and 4 bases from J, the gap between germline ends came to 13 bases. CDR3 length equals 13 residues. The sample belongs to a study of OX40 agonist ivuxolimab in advanced cancers. Study details: Ivuxolimab doses were 0.01, 0.1, 0.3, 1.5, 3 or 10 mg/kg every 2 weeks. Study outcomes and limitations: Both blood CD4+ and CD8+ T cells showed clonal growth by week 6 at 0.1 to 3.0 mg/kg. CD8+ T cells averaged more expanded clones than CD4+. The 0.1-3.0 mg/kg partial responders had among the lowest clonal expansion.

Sequenced by immunoSEQ multiplex PCR; TCRdb stores in-frame clones only, minus some. The sample lists about 48,000 clones; around 80% were seen once. This TCR came from an adult with an advanced solid tumor such as melanoma, head and neck, liver or kidney cancer. Sequencing used CD4+ or CD8+ T cells sorted from blood, obtained in a trial of the OX40 agonist ivuxolimab. This chain uses TRBV5-4 with TRBJ2-7, with D possibly TRBD1 on 5 matching bases. CDR3 nucleotides: TGTGCCAGCAGTTCCCGGACATATTACGAGCAGTACTTC. Translated: CASSSRTYYEQYF.